Following are 18 T cell receptor delta chains from one sample sequenced in a study of γδ T cells in repeated Plasmodium falciparum infection. Bulk repertoires came from Vgamma9/Vdelta2+ or Vdelta2-negative gammadelta T cells flow-sorted from PBMC. TCRdb fed the multiplex PCR reads to CATT. In the table there are roughly 86,000 delta-chain clones, under 1.5% of which are singletons. Sequenced material: gamma-delta T cells from blood. The receptors here all came from a pool of human donors (malaria-infected and uninfected, not separated).

With respect to this clone: The protein that TCRdb holds for this DNA derives from a much larger clone and differs from the translated DNA at residue 10, which likely indicates a read error; the protein shown here is translated from the DNA. The rearrangement links TRDV2 to TRDJ1; D not resolved. V was cut by 3 bases and J by 3 bases, with 16 bases left in between. Germline CDR1 is GEAIGNYY and CDR2 is EKD. The CDR3 is 15 amino acids. CDR3 sequence: CACDRGTRNPDKLIF. The CDR3 DNA is TGTGCCTGTGACCGGGGTACCCGAAACCCCGATAAACTCATCTTT.

Concerning this clone itself: This likely came from a read error, as a far larger clone is one base away. The same CDR3 can be traced to other DNA sequences in this sample. The J gene is TRDJ1, the V gene TRDV1, with D possibly TRDD3 on 5 matching bases. TCRdb does not report a J gene; here it was assigned by matching the DNA to germline references. The germline V and J ends were trimmed by 8 bases and 0 bases, with 28 bases remaining between them. Germline assignment: CDR1 TSWWSYY and CDR2 QGS. CDR3 length: 19 residues. CDR3 nucleotide sequence: TGTGCTCTTCCCCAAATTCGGCCTCGTAGTCTGGGATACACCGATAAACTCATCTTT. Its translation is CALPQIRPRSLGYTDKLIF.

Notes on this clone: TCRdb's entry gives the protein of a much larger clone, which mismatches this DNA's translation at residue 13, likely from a read error; the protein reported here is translated from the DNA. V is TRDV1 and J is TRDJ1; 9 nucleotides align to TRDD2. The junction had 21 bases not matched to a gene; V was cut back by 4 bases and J by 0 bases. The CDR3 runs 21 residues. The V gene's germline CDR1 is TSWWSYY and CDR2 QGS. CDR3 protein: CALGVSPSYVVLTEYTDKLIF. DNA of the CDR3: TGTGCTCTTGGGGTCTCGCCTTCCTACGTAGTACTGACCGAGTACACCGATAAACTCATCTTT.

This clone was counted ten times or more. Since a far larger clone is one base different, this is likely a read error. Other DNA variants within this sample encode the same CDR3. The V gene is TRDV2, the J gene TRDJ1, with a possible D match to TRDD3 (6 bases). The CDR3 contains 19 residues. Germline loops: CDR1 GEAIGNYY, CDR2 EKD. The V end was cut by 1 base, the J end by 3 bases, with 26 bases between. The CDR3 DNA is TGTGCCTGTGACACATTGCGTGGGGGGCACCCTTTCGAGCCCGATAAACTCATCTTT. This translates into CACDTLRGGHPFEPDKLIF.

This clone was detected a few times. A far larger clone is just one base off, so this is likely a read error. Different DNA sequences within this sample yield the same CDR3. In DNA, the CDR3 is TGTGCTCTTGGGGAACTAATATCCCTACCTTATAACTGGGGGAAAAGGGGTGTTGATAAACTCATCTTC. This codes for CALGELISLPYNWGKRGVDKLIF. No J gene was called, and the V gene is TRDV1; the DNA was not compared with TRDD3, the D call given in the table. This CDR3 comprises 23 residues. The germline V gene encodes CDR1 TSWWSYY and CDR2 QGS.

A note on this clone: The protein recorded in TCRdb matches a much larger clone and deviates from this DNA's translation at residue 12, suggesting a read error; the protein here is obtained by translating the DNA. The V call is TRDV1, the J call TRDJ1, with D maybe TRDD2 (5 bases). Trimming removed 3 bases from V and 0 bases from J, with 23 bases in between. Germline lookup yields CDR1 TSWWSYY and CDR2 QGS. CDR3 length equals 19 residues. The CDR3 sequence: CALGEYRAGVFPYTDKLIF. The CDR3 coding sequence is TGTGCTCTTGGGGAGTATCGCGCCGGAGTCTTCCCGTACACCGATAAACTCATCTTT.

For this clone: The mismatch at residue 23 between this DNA's translation and the TCRdb protein of a much larger clone likely reflects a read error; the protein shown is translated from the DNA. The chain couples TRDV1 to TRDJ1, with 13 positions matching TRDD3. V dropped 5 bases and J dropped 2; count of bases not matched to a gene: 44. The CDR3 length is 29 residues. Germline V gene data show CDR1 as TSWWSYY and CDR2 as QGS. The CDR3 protein is CALGRGHFLLRYWGIRTDDFGLATDKLIF. DNA for the CDR3: TGTGCTCTTGGGAGGGGACATTTCCTACTCCGGTACTGGGGGATACGGACTGACGACTTCGGTTTAGCGACCGATAAACTCATCTTT.

This clone occurred a few times. With a much larger clone just one base away, this may be a read error. J is TRDJ1 and V is TRDV1, with TRDD3 as a possible D gene (6 bases). TCRdb records no J gene; here it was assigned by comparing the DNA to germline. CDR1 is TSWWSYY, CDR2 QGS, per germline. The CDR3 loop spans 17 amino acids. Trimming took 3 bases from V and 2 from J, leaving 19 bases between them. DNA of the CDR3: TGTGCTCTTGGGGAGAATTCCGTGCTGGGGCTAACCGATAAACTCATCTTT. As protein: CALGENSVLGLTDKLIF.

This clone was counted between two and nine times. The chain links TRDV1 to TRDJ1; 9 bases are a match to TRDD2. TCRdb records no J gene; here it was assigned by comparing the DNA to germline. This CDR3 is built from 19 residues. J was trimmed by 0 bases and V by 0 bases; bases with no gene match: 11. In germline, CDR1 is TSWWSYY, CDR2 QGS. CDR3 amino acids: CALGELSFLREGYTDKLIF. The CDR3 DNA sequence: TGTGCTCTTGGGGAACTCTCCTTCCTACGGGAGGGATACACCGATAAACTCATCTTT.

This clone was counted ten times or more. TCRdb pairs this DNA with a much larger clone's protein that differs at residue 7, likely a read error; the protein shown was translated from the DNA. This chain uses TRDV1 with TRDJ1; no firm D call. Per the germline V gene, CDR1 is TSWWSYY and CDR2 is QGS. V was pared by 4 bases and J by 10 bases, with 7 bases between. This CDR3 is built from 10 residues. CDR3 protein: CALGGTRLIF. The DNA for the CDR3 is TGTGCTCTTGGGGGCACGAGACTCATCTTT.

This clone occurred many times. The rearrangement joins TRDV1 to TRDJ1, with 9 bases lining up with TRDD3. The J gene is not listed in TCRdb, so it was assigned here from a DNA match to germline. Germline V CDR1 and CDR2: TSWWSYY, QGS. With 4 bases clipped from V and 0 bases from J, the junction kept 21 bases outside the gene matches. CDR3 size: 21 residues. This CDR3 reads CALGAQSLISHLGDHTDKLIF. As DNA, the CDR3 is TGTGCTCTTGGGGCTCAGAGTCTTATTTCCCACCTGGGGGATCACACCGATAAACTCATCTTT.

This clone was seen only a few times. The likely explanation is a read error, given a far larger clone one base away. Other DNA sequences within the sample encode an identical CDR3. V gene TRDV2 was called; the J gene was not; the table's D call, TRDD2, was not checked against the DNA. The CDR3 is 19 residues long. The germline CDR1 and CDR2 sequences are GEAIGNYY and EKD. The CDR3 here is CACDTVSYPFSWDTRQMFF. In nucleotides, the CDR3 is TGTGCCTGTGACACCGTGTCCTACCCCTTCTCCTGGGACACCCGACAGATGTTCTTC.

In its sample, this clone was seen a few times. A far larger clone differs by one base, so this is likely a read error. The sample has other DNA sequences that encode this CDR3 too. The chain links TRDV1 to TRDJ1; D is ambiguous. TCRdb records no J gene; here it was assigned by comparing the DNA to germline. CDR1 and CDR2 from the germline V gene are TSWWSYY and QGS. The CDR3 consists of 14 residues. Trimming took 6 bases from V and 3 from J, leaving 14 bases between them. The DNA for the CDR3 is TGTGCTCTTGGAGATGGGACTAGGTCCGATAAACTCATCTTT. Translated: CALGDGTRSDKLIF.

About this clone itself: A far larger clone is one nucleotide away, so this likely arose from a read error. Different DNA sequences within this sample yield the same CDR3. The rearrangement joins TRDV2 to TRDJ1, with 11 positions matching TRDD3. As TCRdb names no J gene, one was assigned here on the basis of a DNA match to germline. V trimming: 2 bases; J trimming: 8 bases; junction bases outside the gene matches: 9. Germline V gene lookup returns CDR1 GEAIGNYY and CDR2 EKD. This CDR3 comprises 15 residues. The CDR3 reads CACDICALGDNKLIF. In DNA form, the CDR3 reads TGTGCCTGTGACATCTGCGCACTGGGGGATAACAAACTCATCTTT.

This clone was seen ten or more times. The mismatch at residue 4 between this DNA's translation and the TCRdb protein of a much larger clone likely reflects a read error; the protein shown is translated from the DNA. The V and J genes are TRDV2 and TRDJ1, with 11 bases that match TRDD3. This CDR3 contains 19 residues. Germline trimming cut 5 bases from V and 0 bases from J; bases unmatched to any gene: 16. CDR1 is GEAIGNYY and CDR2 is EKD in the germline V gene. This chain's CDR3 is CACGTVGGYEGGYTDKLIF. The CDR3 DNA follows: TGTGCCTGTGGCACTGTTGGGGGATACGAGGGGGGATACACCGATAAACTCATCTTT.

As to this clone: For this DNA, TCRdb reports the protein of a much larger clone, which diverges at residue 16, most likely from a read error; the protein presented here is translated directly from the DNA. The chain carries TRDV2 and TRDJ3; 13 bases are a match to TRDD3. TCRdb offers no J gene call, so here the DNA was matched to germline to obtain one. Germline V gene data show CDR1 as GEAIGNYY and CDR2 as EKD. The CDR3 is 22 amino acids. The CDR3 bases are TGTGCCTGTGACACTGTTATAACTGGGGGATACGACGGAACCTGGGGCACCCGACAGATGTTTTTC. Protein product: CACDTVITGGYDGTWGTRQMFF.

This clone was picked up many times. A far larger clone is one base from this, pointing to a likely read error. The sample carries other DNA sequences with the same CDR3. The V gene is TRDV2, the J gene TRDJ1, with 11 bases identical to TRDD3. This CDR3 has 15 amino acids. The germline CDR1 and CDR2 sequences are GEAIGNYY and EKD. The CDR3 loop reads CACDICALGDNKLIF. CDR3 bases: TGTGCCTGCGACATCTGCGCACTGGGGGATAATAAACTCATCTTT.

This clone came up a few times. This DNA's translation differs at residue 10 from TCRdb's protein, which comes from a much larger clone; a read error is likely, and the protein shown is translated from the DNA. V is TRDV2 and J is TRDJ1; the match to TRDD3 covers 9 bases. Germline trimming cut 0 bases from V and 0 bases from J; bases unmatched to any gene: 34. The CDR3 extends over 26 amino acids. Germline loops: CDR1 GEAIGNYY, CDR2 EKD. This chain's CDR3 is CACDTNFNRSHPKGLGDWGYTDKLIF. The CDR3 region has the DNA TGTGCCTGTGACACCAACTTCAATCGATCGCATCCTAAAGGACTGGGGGACTGGGGGTACACCGATAAACTCATCTTT.